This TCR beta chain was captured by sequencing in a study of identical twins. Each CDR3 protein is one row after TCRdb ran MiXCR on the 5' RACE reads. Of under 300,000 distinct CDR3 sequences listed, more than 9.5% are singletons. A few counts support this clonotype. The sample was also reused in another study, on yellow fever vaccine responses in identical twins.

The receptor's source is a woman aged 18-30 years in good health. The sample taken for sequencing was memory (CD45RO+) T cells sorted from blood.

CDR3 sequence reads: CASSSDLNTQYF. As DNA, the CDR3 is TGTGCCAGCAGTTCCGACTTGAATACGCAGTATTTT. This chain connects TRBV12-3 or TRBV12-4 to TRBJ2-3; D gene uncertain. The CDR3 is made up of 12 amino acids. V was cut by 4 bases and J by 7 bases, with 9 bases left in between.